This TCR beta chain was recorded in a study of vaccination and CD4 T cells after COVID-19. Study in general: It was a median around 93 days after diagnosis, with a range of 35 to 161, that post-COVID samples were drawn. Cellular stimulation was performed using overlapping spike peptides derived from SARS-CoV-2, HCoV-NL63, HCoV-OC43 and HCoV-229E.

This clonotype has a handful of counts. The target antigen is unknown. The treatment here: roughly ten-day PBMC culture with coronavirus spike peptide pools or control peptides (ViraFEST assay). CD4+ T lymphocytes from the unexposed donor were collected before the COVID-19 pandemic (2011-2018). Unexposed donors' CD4+ T cells were tested against SARS-CoV-2 S/N and four cold-coronavirus spikes when cell numbers allowed. Germline V gene sequence: CDR1 SGHTA, CDR2 FQGNSA. There are 17 residues in the CDR3. Trimming shortened V by 3 bases and J by 0 bases, and 14 bases separated the two germline ends. The Oncomine TCR Beta short-read assay sequenced DNA from cultured CD4+ T cells. Using its own MiXCR run on the PCR reads, TCRdb lists one record per CDR3 protein. The sample lists about 9,700 distinct CDR3 sequences, under 50% occurring once.

Sequencing was performed on CD4+ T cells from blood, cultured in vitro. The gene calls are TRBV7-2 and TRBJ2-2; D gene ambiguous. The clonotype was recovered from a human donor in good health. CDR3 amino acids: CASSLGRWTANTGELFF. The CDR3 region has the DNA TGTGCCAGCAGCTTGGGCCGGTGGACCGCGAACACCGGGGAGCTGTTTTTT.